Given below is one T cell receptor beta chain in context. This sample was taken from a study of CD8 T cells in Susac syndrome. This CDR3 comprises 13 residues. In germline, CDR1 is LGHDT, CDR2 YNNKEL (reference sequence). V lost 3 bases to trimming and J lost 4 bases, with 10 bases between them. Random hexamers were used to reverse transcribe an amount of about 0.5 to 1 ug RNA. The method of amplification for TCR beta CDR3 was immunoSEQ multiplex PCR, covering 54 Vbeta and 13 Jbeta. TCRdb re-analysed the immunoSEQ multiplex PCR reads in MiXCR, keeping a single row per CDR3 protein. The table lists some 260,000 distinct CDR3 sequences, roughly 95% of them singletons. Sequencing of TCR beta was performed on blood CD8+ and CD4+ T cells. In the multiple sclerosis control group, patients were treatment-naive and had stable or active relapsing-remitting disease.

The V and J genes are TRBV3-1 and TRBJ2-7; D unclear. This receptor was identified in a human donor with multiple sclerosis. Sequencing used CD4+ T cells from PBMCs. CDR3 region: CASSQAHVYEQYF. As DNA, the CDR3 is TGTGCCAGCAGCCAGGCTCACGTTTACGAGCAGTACTTC.